A selection of T cell receptor beta chains follows, all from one sample in a study of molecular identifiers for immune sequencing clone quantification. TCRdb re-called the PCR reads with MiXCR, one entry per CDR3 protein. The sample has 350,000 or so distinct CDR3 sequences, 20% to 25% seen once. The source material was naive CD8+ T cells from blood, with Jurkat cell RNA spiked in. Source of these receptors: a human donor in good health. Some libraries in this study had Jurkat cell RNA spiked in. Each CDR3 is given with its conserved first and last residue. A D gene is named only where the DNA matches it firmly. The size field is filled for only some rows; it gives once, few, many or a size class.

TGTGCCAGCAGCGAACCGTGGACAGCTGGATATACGCAGTATTTT	CASSEPWTAGYTQYF	-	many	TRBJ2-3	TRBV2
TGCAGTGCGTTCCCCCCCCTCGTCGTCGAGCAGTACTTC	CSAFPPLVVEQYF	-	many	TRBJ2-7	TRBV20-1
TGTGCCAGCAGTTACTCCGGGGACAGATTTAAAAACATTCAGTACTTC	CASSYSGDRFKNIQYF	TRBD1	-	TRBJ2-4	TRBV6-6
TGCGCCAGCAGCTTTGAGACAGGAGCTTCCTACGAGCAGTACTTC	CASSFETGASYEQYF	-	many	TRBJ2-7	TRBV5-1
TGCGCCAGCAGTCCGACAGGGGGCTCGCCCAAAAACATTCAGTACTTC	CASSPTGGSPKNIQYF	TRBD1	many	TRBJ2-4	TRBV5-1
TGCGCCAGCAGCGGCCTCCAAGAGACCCAGTACTTC	CASSGLQETQYF	-	many	TRBJ2-5	TRBV2
TGTGCCATCAGTGAGTCGGGAGGGGTTAATGAAAAACTGTTTTTT	CAISESGGVNEKLFF	-	many	TRBJ1-4	TRBV10-3
TGTGCCGGAGAGTCAAGGGGGGCCAAAAACATTCAGTACTTC	CAGESRGAKNIQYF	-	few	TRBJ2-4	TRBV21-1
TGCAGTGCTAGCGGGAGCGCAGATACGCAGTATTTT	CSASGSADTQYF	-	few	TRBJ2-3	TRBV20-1
TGTGCCAGCACTCCAGGGACAGGGGGCCGAACAGATACGCAGTATTTT	CASTPGTGGRTDTQYF	TRBD1	many	TRBJ2-3	TRBV6-5
TGTGCCAGCACCTGGGAGTCCTCCTACGAGCAGTACTTC	CASTWESSYEQYF	-	many	TRBJ2-7	TRBV6-2/TRBV6-3
TGTGCCAGCAGTTCCGAGTGGAGCGGGGGGGCCCCAGGTACGCAGTATTTT	CASSSEWSGGAPGTQYF	TRBD2	-	TRBJ2-3	TRBV6-5
TGTGCCAGCAGTTGGGGACTAGCGGAGCCATACGAGCAGTACTTC	CASSWGLAEPYEQYF	TRBD2	-	TRBJ2-7	TRBV6-5
TGTGCCAGCAGCCCGTTAGGACAGGGTGGGTACGAGCAGTACTTC	CASSPLGQGGYEQYF	TRBD1	many	TRBJ2-7	TRBV5-5
TGTGCCAGCAGTTACCGGCCCCAGTGGGAAGTAGATACGCAGTATTTT	CASSYRPQWEVDTQYF	-	-	TRBJ2-3	TRBV6-2/TRBV6-3
TGTGCCAGTAGCGGGACAGGTTTCACAGATACGCAGTATTTT	CASSGTGFTDTQYF	TRBD1	few	TRBJ2-3	TRBV19
TGCGCCAGCAGCCAATCTGACAGTATGAACACTGAAGCTTTCTTT	CASSQSDSMNTEAFF	-	few	TRBJ1-1	TRBV4-3
TGCAGTGCTAGAGAGGGACAGGGATCGGAAAAACTGTTTTTT	CSAREGQGSEKLFF	TRBD1	many	TRBJ1-4	TRBV20-1
TGTGCCTGGAGTGTACTAGGGGGAACAGATACGCAGTATTTT	CAWSVLGGTDTQYF	-	many	TRBJ2-3	TRBV30
TGCAGCGTTGTACAGAACACTGAAGCTTTCTTT	CSVVQNTEAFF	-	many	TRBJ1-1	TRBV29-1
TGTGCCAGCAGTGAGGGGAATTGGGACACTGAAGCTTTCTTT	CASSEGNWDTEAFF	-	many	TRBJ1-1	TRBV6-5
TGTGCCAGCAGTTCACCGGGACAAATACCACGGGAGGACATTCAGTACTTC	CASSSPGQIPREDIQYF	-	-	TRBJ2-4	TRBV28
TGTGCCAGCAGCTCCCCGGGACCCCCCGTAGGCAATGAGCAGTTCTTC	CASSSPGPPVGNEQFF	-	many	TRBJ2-1	TRBV7-2
TGTGCCAGTAGCGCCCTCGGGACAGCGAACACTGAAGCTTTCTTT	CASSALGTANTEAFF	TRBD1	few	TRBJ1-1	TRBV19
TGTGCCAGCAGCTTGGATTCAAATATGAACATTGAAGCTTTCTTT	CASSLDSNMNIEAFF	-	few	TRBJ1-1	TRBV5-3
TGCAGCGGTGAAATCGGAGGGGGGTCAGATACGCAGTATTTT	CSGEIGGGSDTQYF	-	-	TRBJ2-3	TRBV29-1
TGCAGCGTTGAAGGTGTGAGGACTAGCGGGGTCCGGGAGCAGTTCTTC	CSVEGVRTSGVREQFF	TRBD2	many	TRBJ2-1	TRBV29-1
TGTGCCAGCAGCTCGGTCCCGGGACAGCTAGATACGCAGTATTTT	CASSSVPGQLDTQYF	TRBD1	many	TRBJ2-3	TRBV7-9
TGCGCCAGCAGCCAAGATTTCCAGGGGAGGTGGAACACTGAAGCTTTCTTT	CASSQDFQGRWNTEAFF	-	many	TRBJ1-1	TRBV4-3
TGTGCCAGCAGTATAGCGGGAGGGGGGTACGAGCAGTACTTC	CASSIAGGGYEQYF	TRBD2	many	TRBJ2-7	TRBV27
TGCAGCGCCAGGACAGGGCCCTACGAGCAGTACTTC	CSARTGPYEQYF	TRBD1	many	TRBJ2-7	TRBV29-1
TGCAGCGCAAAGGGACAGAACACCGGGGAGCTGTTTTTT	CSAKGQNTGELFF	-	many	TRBJ2-2	TRBV29-1
TGTGCCAGCAGCTTATGGACAGGGCACACTGAAGCTTTCTTT	CASSLWTGHTEAFF	TRBD1	many	TRBJ1-1	TRBV11-2
TGTGCCAGCAGCGTAACAGCCAACACTGAAGCTTTCTTT	CASSVTANTEAFF	-	many	TRBJ1-1	TRBV9
TGCAGTGCCCGGACTGTTAACGGCTACGAGCAGTACTTC	CSARTVNGYEQYF	-	many	TRBJ2-7	TRBV20-1
TGTGCCGCTGGGTCCCGCGGGTACGAGCAGTACTTC	CAAGSRGYEQYF	-	few	TRBJ2-7	TRBV6-6
TGTGCCAGCAGCAAAGGGGGACAGGGCCTTGCAACTAATGAAAAACTGTTTTTT	CASSKGGQGLATNEKLFF	TRBD1	many	TRBJ1-4	TRBV7-9
TGCAGTGCTAGAGCCAACCGCGGGTCAGGGGACCCAGATACGCAGTATTTT	CSARANRGSGDPDTQYF	-	-	TRBJ2-3	TRBV20-1
TGTGCCACCAGTGATCCCGGGACATCCACCGGGGAGCTGTTTTTT	CATSDPGTSTGELFF	-	many	TRBJ2-2	TRBV24-1
TGTGCCAGCAGCGAGACAGGGTCCGGAAACACCATATATTTT	CASSETGSGNTIYF	TRBD1	many	TRBJ1-3	TRBV7-6
TGTGCCAGCAGACCTGGACTAGCGGGAGTACACGAGCAGTACTTC	CASRPGLAGVHEQYF	TRBD2	many	TRBJ2-7	TRBV27
TGTGCCAGCAGCTTCTACGCGGGGTACGAGCAGTACTTC	CASSFYAGYEQYF	-	few	TRBJ2-7	TRBV7-2
TGTGCCAGCAGCACCGACAGGGGAGGGACTGAAGCTTTCTTT	CASSTDRGGTEAFF	TRBD1	many	TRBJ1-1	TRBV5-4
TGTGCCATCAGTGACGGACCGTTCAATGAGCAGTTCTTC	CAISDGPFNEQFF	-	-	TRBJ2-1	TRBV10-3
TGTGCCACCAGTGATTTGTTTGAGATGGTTATTTTTGGAGACTCGTCTGGCTACACCTTC	CATSDLFEMVIFGDSSGYTF	-	-	TRBJ1-2	TRBV24-1
TGTGCCAGCAGCTTGGCCGGGGATTCGATATCTGGGGCCAACGTCCTGGCTTTC	CASSLAGDSISGANVLAF	-	-	TRBJ2-6	TRBV5-6
TGTGCCAGCAGTCCGGGACAGGAGTATGAAGCTTTCTTT	CASSPGQEYEAFF	TRBD1	many	TRBJ1-1	TRBV6-5